These 24 T cell receptor beta chains share one sample of origin, sequenced in a study of T cells after yellow fever vaccination. TCRdb recomputed calls from the 5' RACE reads with MiXCR, one row per CDR3 protein. In the table there are 100,000 to 150,000 distinct CDR3 sequences, around 7.4% of which are singletons. The sequences come from CD4+ T cells sorted from PBMCs, collected roughly 10 days after the first yellow fever vaccination. The receptors were sampled from a man in his late teens or twenties who received the YFV17D yellow fever vaccine.

This clonotype was recorded at least ten times. The CDR3 nucleotides read TGTGCCAGCAGTTTGAGGGCTAATCAGCCCCAGCATTTT. Amino acid sequence: CASSLRANQPQHF. The chain recombines TRBV6-5 with TRBJ1-5, with unresolved D. This CDR3 spans 13 amino acids. Trimming pared 4 bases from V and 4 bases from J, leaving 8 bases between. Germline values: CDR1 MNHEY, CDR2 SVGAGI.

This clonotype was counted ten times or more. The chain couples TRBV20-1 to TRBJ1-1, with D unresolved. The CDR3 is made up of 13 amino acids. V lost 2 bases and J 1 base, leaving 8 bases between the germline ends. CDR1 and CDR2 (germline): DFQATT, SNEGSKA (reference sequence). This CDR3 is CSARYNPNTEAFF. The CDR3 bases are TGCAGTGCTAGATACAACCCGAACACTGAAGCTTTCTTT.

There are many counts of this clonotype. This chain uses TRBV5-1 with TRBJ1-3, with 7 bases aligning to TRBD1. CDR1 and CDR2 from the germline V gene are SGHRS and YFSETQ. CDR3 length equals 15 residues. V was clipped by 4 bases and J by 0 bases; unmatched bases: 4. CDR3 coding DNA: TGCGCCAGCAGCCTGGGGACAGCCTCTGGAAACACCATATATTTT. Encoded protein: CASSLGTASGNTIYF.

This clonotype showed up many times. The rearrangement joins TRBV7-9 to TRBJ2-2, with D possibly matching TRBD1 (6 bases). Germline V CDR1 and CDR2: SEHNR, FQNEAQ (reference sequence). The ends were cut back, 5 bases at V and 1 base at J, with 14 bases in the middle. This CDR3 is built from 16 residues. CDR3 protein: CASSPRTVRNTGELFF. CDR3 sequence (DNA): TGTGCCAGCAGCCCGCGGACAGTCCGGAACACCGGGGAGCTGTTTTTT.

This clonotype was seen only a few times. The J gene is TRBJ1-5, the V gene TRBV7-2, with 9 bases aligning to TRBD1. Germline-derived CDR1 and CDR2 are SGHTA and FQGNSA. The trim removed 1 base at V and 6 bases at J, leaving 7 bases unmatched. The CDR3 loop spans 16 amino acids. In DNA, the CDR3 is TGTGCCAGCAGCTTAGGAACAGGGGGCTCGTTTCAGCCCCAGCATTTT. It is translated as CASSLGTGGSFQPQHF.

Ten or more counts support this clonotype. This chain uses TRBV27 with TRBJ2-7; D is undetermined. Germline lookup yields CDR1 MNHEY and CDR2 SMNVEV (reference sequence). The CDR3 is 15 residues long. V gave up 7 bases and J gave up 3 bases, with 19 bases separating them. The CDR3: CASNTAGQPIYEQYF. The CDR3 bases are TGTGCCAGCAATACCGCTGGGCAGCCTATCTACGAGCAGTACTTC.

This clonotype was seen repeatedly, ten times or more. The chain recombines TRBV7-2 with TRBJ1-6; 7 bases match TRBD1. Germline CDR1 reads SGHTA; CDR2 reads FQGNSA. This CDR3 comprises 16 residues. J was trimmed by 10 bases and V by 1 base; bases with no gene match: 10. The CDR3, as DNA: TGTGCCAGCAGCTTAGGGGTTACAGGGGACTCGTCACCCCTCCACTTT. Its translation: CASSLGVTGDSSPLHF.

There are many counts of this clonotype. The V gene is TRBV6-2 or TRBV6-3, the J gene TRBJ1-5; TRBD1 might be the D (6 bases). Trimming took 2 bases from V and 6 from J, leaving 17 bases between them. CDR3 length: 16 amino acids. Germline V gene data show CDR1 as MNHEY and CDR2 as SVGEGT. The chain's CDR3 is CASSYLSGGRSQPQHF. CDR3 coding DNA: TGTGCCAGCAGTTACCTGAGCGGGGGGCGAAGTCAGCCCCAGCATTTT.

This clonotype was observed a few times. The V gene is TRBV2, the J gene TRBJ2-3; tentatively, D is TRBD2 (6 bases). This CDR3 is 13 amino acids long. Germline V lookup: CDR1 SNHLY, CDR2 FYNNEI. The V and J ends lost 8 bases and 1 base respectively, with 10 bases between them. CDR3 sequence: CASLRGGTDTQYF. CDR3 sequence (DNA): TGTGCCAGCCTTCGCGGGGGCACAGATACGCAGTATTTT.

This clonotype has at least ten counts. V is TRBV15 and J is TRBJ2-1; weak D call: TRBD1 (5 bases). The germline V gene has CDR1 LNHNV and CDR2 YYDKDF (reference sequence). Trimming stripped 0 bases from V and 2 bases from J, with 8 bases between. The CDR3 runs to 15 residues. The DNA for the CDR3 is TGTGCCACCAGCAGAGATGGACATCCCTACAATGAGCAGTTCTTC. It codes for CATSRDGHPYNEQFF.

This clonotype was seen ten or more times. This chain links TRBV20-1 with TRBJ2-1; 7 bases fit TRBD2. The CDR3 has 17 residues. Trimming removed 0 bases from V and 0 bases from J; junction bases left unmatched: 8. Germline V gene sequence: CDR1 DFQATT, CDR2 SNEGSKA (reference sequence). The CDR3 protein is CSARDPSGVSSYNEQFF. The CDR3 DNA reads TGCAGTGCTAGAGATCCAAGCGGGGTGAGCTCCTACAATGAGCAGTTCTTC.

This clonotype occurred many times. The genes are TRBV20-1 and TRBJ2-3; a possible D gene is TRBD2 (5 bases). Germline assignment: CDR1 DFQATT and CDR2 SNEGSKA (reference sequence). The CDR3 has 15 amino acids. Deletions cut 3 bases from V and 6 bases from J, with 19 bases between. The CDR3 DNA reads as TGCAGTGCTAGGCCGGGGATCCTAGTGGAGGATACGCAGTATTTT. This gives the protein CSARPGILVEDTQYF.

This clonotype has a count of ten or more. One junction end disagrees with the germline gene, perhaps due to a read error. The chain uses TRBV5-1 and TRBJ1-2; D gene ambiguous. This CDR3 region has 13 residues. Germline CDR1 reads SGHRS; CDR2 reads YFSETQ. The CDR3 loop reads CASSLETGYGYTF. CDR3 DNA: TGTGCCAGCAGCTTAGAAACGGGTTATGGCTACACCTTC.

The chain carries TRBV5-1 and TRBJ1-4, with D perhaps matching TRBD1 (6 bases). Looked up from germline, CDR1 is SGHRS and CDR2 is YFSETQ. This CDR3 is 14 amino acids long. V dropped 0 bases and J dropped 3 bases, with 6 bases sitting between them. DNA for the CDR3: TGCGCCAGCAGCTTGGACAGGGCTAATGAAAAACTGTTTTTT. It yields the protein CASSLDRANEKLFF.

This clonotype was found many times. The chain uses TRBV18 and TRBJ1-2; perhaps TRBD1 as D (6 bases). Germline V gene sequence: CDR1 KGHSH, CDR2 LQKENI. This CDR3 is built from 15 residues. V was pared by 1 base and J by 4 bases, with 13 bases between. The CDR3 region is CASSPRQELGYGYTF. In nucleotides, the CDR3 is TGTGCCAGCTCACCACGACAGGAGTTAGGCTATGGCTACACCTTC. The full variable domain, in which reference TRBV18 and TRBJ1-2 provide the parts outside the CDR3, is NAGVMQNPRHLVRRRGQEARLRCSPMKGHSHVYWYRQLPEEGLKFMVYLQKENIIDESGMPKERFSAEFPKEGPSILRIQQVVRGDSAAYFCASSPRQELGYGYTFGSGTRLTVV.

In its sample, this clonotype was seen many times. The J gene is TRBJ2-7, the V gene TRBV12-3 or TRBV12-4; D may be TRBD2 (6 bases). Trimming shortened V by 6 bases and J by 9 bases, and 21 bases separated the two germline ends. This CDR3 is built from 14 residues. CDR3 nucleotides: TGTGCCAGCAGCCTACGAACCCGGGACTCCCGGCAGTACTTC. This sequence encodes CASSLRTRDSRQYF.

The chain is built from TRBV7-2 and TRBJ2-5; maybe TRBD2 (6 bases). The CDR3 has 12 residues. Germline V gene lookup returns CDR1 SGHTA and CDR2 FQGNSA. V was shortened by 3 bases and J by 7 bases, with 9 bases between the two germline ends. In DNA form, the CDR3 reads TGTGCCAGCAGCTTGGTCGGGGGGACCCAGTACTTC. Its protein product is CASSLVGGTQYF.

This clonotype occurred many times. One junction end disagrees with the germline gene, perhaps due to a read error. The V and J genes are TRBV7-2 and TRBJ2-2; 9 nucleotides agree with TRBD2. Per the germline V gene, CDR1 is SGHTA and CDR2 is FQGNSA. The CDR3 spans 16 residues. This CDR3 is CASSFLAGSKTGELFF. The CDR3 nucleotides read TGTGCCAGCAGCTTCCTAGCGGGGTCGAAAACCGGGGAGCTGTTTTTT.

This clonotype was counted at least ten times. V gene TRBV12-3 or TRBV12-4 combines with J gene TRBJ2-2; no clear D gene. The CDR3 consists of 13 residues. Trimming removed 6 bases from V and 6 bases from J, with 11 bases in between. The CDR3 nucleotides read TGTGCCAGCAGGCCCCAGAGTGCCGGGGAGCTGTTTTTT. Translating gives CASRPQSAGELFF.

This clonotype was observed at least ten times. V is TRBV5-1 and J is TRBJ2-7; 9 nucleotides align to TRBD1. This CDR3 spans 15 amino acids. Germline CDR1 and CDR2: SGHRS and YFSETQ. J was trimmed by 5 bases and V by 0 bases; bases with no gene match: 6. The CDR3 spells CASSLALQGANEQYF. CDR3 bases: TGCGCCAGCAGCTTGGCCCTACAGGGGGCCAACGAGCAGTACTTC.

This clonotype was detected ten times or more. CDR3 sequence reads: CASSSPGQGVAFF. The CDR3 DNA is TGCGCCAGCAGCTCACCGGGACAGGGTGTAGCTTTCTTT. V and J are TRBV5-1 and TRBJ1-1; 9 bases agree with TRBD1. The CDR3 spans 13 residues. V lost 3 bases and J lost 10; bases outside the gene matches: 7. Germline V gene sequence: CDR1 SGHRS, CDR2 YFSETQ.

This clonotype has just a few counts. The J gene is TRBJ2-7, the V gene TRBV5-1; TRBD1 agrees at 7 bases. Germline lookup yields CDR1 SGHRS and CDR2 YFSETQ. V dropped 7 bases and J dropped 5; count of bases not matched to a gene: 12. The CDR3 loop spans 14 amino acids. CDR3 bases: TGCGCCAGCGAGAGGGGGCAGGGCGGAGACGAGCAGTACTTC. It codes for CASERGQGGDEQYF.

This clonotype was seen at least ten times. The J gene is TRBJ2-1, the V gene TRBV21-1; the table gives TRBD2 as D, unverified against the DNA. TRBV21-1 is a documented pseudogene. The CDR3 spans 15 residues. The CDR3 sequence: CASSRTSGAHNEQFF. CDR3 coding DNA: TGTGCCAGCAGTAGAACTAGCGGGGCCCACAATGAGCAGTTCTTC.

Many counts were recorded for this clonotype. The chain recombines TRBV27 with TRBJ2-7; D remains unclear. Per the germline V gene, CDR1 is MNHEY and CDR2 is SMNVEV (reference sequence). CDR3 size: 15 residues. Trimming pared 4 bases from V and 2 bases from J, leaving 15 bases between. The CDR3 nucleotides read TGTGCCAGCAGTTCACCGATTCAAGCAGCCTACGAGCAGTACTTC. Protein sequence: CASSSPIQAAYEQYF.